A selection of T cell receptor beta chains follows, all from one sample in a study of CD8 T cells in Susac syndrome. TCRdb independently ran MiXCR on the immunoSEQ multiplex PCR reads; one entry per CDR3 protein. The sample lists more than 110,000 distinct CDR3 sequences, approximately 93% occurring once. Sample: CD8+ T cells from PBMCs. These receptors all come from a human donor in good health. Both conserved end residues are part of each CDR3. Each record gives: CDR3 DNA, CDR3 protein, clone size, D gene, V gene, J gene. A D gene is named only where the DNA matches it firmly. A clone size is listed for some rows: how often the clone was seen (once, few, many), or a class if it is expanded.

CDR3nt: TGTGCCAGCAGCCACGGAGAGACCCAGTACTTC
CDR3aa: CASSHGETQYF
abundance: .
d_gene: .
v_gene: TRBV16
j_gene: TRBJ2-5

CDR3nt: TGTGCCAGTAGTATGAGCGGGAGCTCCTACAATGAGCAGTTCTTC
CDR3aa: CASSMSGSSYNEQFF
abundance: few
d_gene: TRBD2
v_gene: TRBV19
j_gene: TRBJ2-1

CDR3nt: TGCGCCAGCAGCTTGGAACTAGCGGGGCGCGATGAGCAGTTCTTC
CDR3aa: CASSLELAGRDEQFF
abundance: .
d_gene: TRBD2
v_gene: TRBV5-1
j_gene: TRBJ2-1

CDR3nt: TGTGCCAGCGCCTCCTACGAGCAGTACTTC
CDR3aa: CASASYEQYF
abundance: once
d_gene: .
v_gene: TRBV27
j_gene: TRBJ2-7

CDR3nt: TGCGCCAGCGGTTGGGGACTAGCTAACGAGCAGTACTTC
CDR3aa: CASGWGLANEQYF
abundance: .
d_gene: TRBD2
v_gene: TRBV5-1
j_gene: TRBJ2-7

CDR3nt: TGCAGTGCTCACACTAGTGAATACGAGCAGTACTTC
CDR3aa: CSAHTSEYEQYF
abundance: .
d_gene: .
v_gene: TRBV20-1
j_gene: TRBJ2-7

CDR3nt: TGTGCCAGCTCACCAGACAGTACCTACACCCATGGCTACACCTTC
CDR3aa: CASSPDSTYTHGYTF
abundance: .
d_gene: .
v_gene: TRBV18
j_gene: TRBJ1-2

CDR3nt: TGTGCCAGCAGCCTGGAAAGCAATCAGCCCCAGCATTTT
CDR3aa: CASSLESNQPQHF
abundance: once
d_gene: .
v_gene: TRBV9
j_gene: TRBJ1-5

CDR3nt: TGTGCCAGCAGAGGGACTAGCGGGATAGGGTGGGAGACCCAGTACTTC
CDR3aa: CASRGTSGIGWETQYF
abundance: .
d_gene: TRBD2
v_gene: TRBV27
j_gene: TRBJ2-5

CDR3nt: TGTGCCTGGAGTGTAGGGGCAGCGACCTACGAGCAGTACTTC
CDR3aa: CAWSVGAATYEQYF
abundance: .
d_gene: .
v_gene: TRBV30
j_gene: TRBJ2-7

CDR3nt: TGCAGCGTTGGTGTTAGGGCGGGCCGCACAGATACGCAGTATTTT
CDR3aa: CSVGVRAGRTDTQYF
abundance: .
d_gene: .
v_gene: TRBV29-1
j_gene: TRBJ2-3

CDR3nt: TGTGCCAGCAGTTATGGGGAGGTCCCCCTGAACACTGAAGCTTTCTTT
CDR3aa: CASSYGEVPLNTEAFF
abundance: .
d_gene: .
v_gene: TRBV28
j_gene: TRBJ1-1

CDR3nt: TGTGCCAGCAGCTTGTGGCCCCCCGAGGAGGAGACCCAGTACTTC
CDR3aa: CASSLWPPEEETQYF
abundance: .
d_gene: .
v_gene: TRBV5-6
j_gene: TRBJ2-5

CDR3nt: TGTGCCAGCAGCTTAGTGCCTAGCGGATCCTACGAGCAGTACTTC
CDR3aa: CASSLVPSGSYEQYF
abundance: .
d_gene: TRBD2
v_gene: TRBV7-9
j_gene: TRBJ2-7

CDR3nt: TGTGCCAGCAGTTCCAGGGGGTGGGGCACTGAAGCTTTCTTT
CDR3aa: CASSSRGWGTEAFF
abundance: .
d_gene: TRBD1
v_gene: TRBV28
j_gene: TRBJ1-1

CDR3nt: TGCAGTCGGTGGGAATTAACAGATACGCAGTATTTT
CDR3aa: CSRWELTDTQYF
abundance: once
d_gene: .
v_gene: TRBV20-1
j_gene: TRBJ2-3

CDR3nt: TGTGCCAGCAGCTTAGTCATTGGCTCCGACGAGCAGTACTTC
CDR3aa: CASSLVIGSDEQYF
abundance: .
d_gene: .
v_gene: TRBV11-2
j_gene: TRBJ2-7

CDR3nt: TGTGCCAGCAGCCAAATGTCAGACGAGCAGTACTTC
CDR3aa: CASSQMSDEQYF
abundance: .
d_gene: .
v_gene: TRBV16
j_gene: TRBJ2-7

CDR3nt: TGTGCCAGCAGCGGGATTCAGGGGGATCACGAGCAGTACTTC
CDR3aa: CASSGIQGDHEQYF
abundance: .
d_gene: TRBD1
v_gene: TRBV9
j_gene: TRBJ2-7

CDR3nt: TGTGCCAGCAGTTCCCGACTAGGGTACGTGTTCTACGAGCAGTACTTC
CDR3aa: CASSSRLGYVFYEQYF
abundance: .
d_gene: .
v_gene: TRBV27
j_gene: TRBJ2-7

CDR3nt: TGTGCCAGCAGTTTTGGTAGTATTTCCGGGGAGCTGTTTTTT
CDR3aa: CASSFGSISGELFF
abundance: .
d_gene: .
v_gene: TRBV27
j_gene: TRBJ2-2

CDR3nt: TGTGCCAGCAGTCCTCCGGGACGGATCGATTGGCAGCCCCAGCATTTT
CDR3aa: CASSPPGRIDWQPQHF
abundance: .
d_gene: .
v_gene: TRBV28
j_gene: TRBJ1-5

CDR3nt: TGTGCCACCAATGAGGGGGCAGGCAATCAGCCCCAGCATTTT
CDR3aa: CATNEGAGNQPQHF
abundance: .
d_gene: TRBD1
v_gene: TRBV15
j_gene: TRBJ1-5

CDR3nt: TGTGCCAGCAGCTTAGTGGGAAATCCCTACGAGCAGTACTTC
CDR3aa: CASSLVGNPYEQYF
abundance: .
d_gene: .
v_gene: TRBV7-9
j_gene: TRBJ2-7

CDR3nt: TGTGCCAGCAGACCTGACGGATCCTACGAGCAGTACTTC
CDR3aa: CASRPDGSYEQYF
abundance: .
d_gene: .
v_gene: TRBV14
j_gene: TRBJ2-7

CDR3nt: TGTGCCAGCAGTTTATCCCCCTACAGGGCCGGAGAGCAGTACTTC
CDR3aa: CASSLSPYRAGEQYF
abundance: .
d_gene: .
v_gene: TRBV27
j_gene: TRBJ2-7

CDR3nt: TGTGCCACCAGCAGTTCGGAATACCAAGAGACCCAGTACTTC
CDR3aa: CATSSSEYQETQYF
abundance: .
d_gene: .
v_gene: TRBV15
j_gene: TRBJ2-5

CDR3nt: TGCAGCGTTGACGGCAGGGGAGGGGAGACCCAGTACTTC
CDR3aa: CSVDGRGGETQYF
abundance: .
d_gene: .
v_gene: TRBV29-1
j_gene: TRBJ2-5

CDR3nt: TGTGCCAGCAGCGGATTCCGGGACAGGGGAGCTTTCTTT
CDR3aa: CASSGFRDRGAFF
abundance: .
d_gene: TRBD1
v_gene: TRBV28
j_gene: TRBJ1-1

CDR3nt: TGCGCCAGCAGCGGAGGTCCAGACGAGCAGTACTTC
CDR3aa: CASSGGPDEQYF
abundance: .
d_gene: .
v_gene: TRBV5-1
j_gene: TRBJ2-7

CDR3nt: TGCAGCGTTCCCGACGGCGTAGAGCAGTACTTC
CDR3aa: CSVPDGVEQYF
abundance: .
d_gene: .
v_gene: TRBV29-1
j_gene: TRBJ2-7

CDR3nt: TGTGCCAGTAGTGAATACACGGGAGACGCAGATACGCAGTATTTT
CDR3aa: CASSEYTGDADTQYF
abundance: .
d_gene: .
v_gene: TRBV19
j_gene: TRBJ2-3

CDR3nt: TGCAGCGTTGAAAGGACACCCTCCTACGAGCAGTACTTC
CDR3aa: CSVERTPSYEQYF
abundance: .
d_gene: .
v_gene: TRBV29-1
j_gene: TRBJ2-7

CDR3nt: TGTGCCAGCGGACCGATAGGGACCCAGTACTTC
CDR3aa: CASGPIGTQYF
abundance: .
d_gene: .
v_gene: TRBV14
j_gene: TRBJ2-5

CDR3nt: TGTGCCAGCAGTTTAGGGCGGGAGGGTTTAGAGACCCAGTACTTC
CDR3aa: CASSLGREGLETQYF
abundance: .
d_gene: TRBD2
v_gene: TRBV27
j_gene: TRBJ2-5

CDR3nt: TGTGCCAGCAGTTCCGGGACAGGCTACGAGCAGTACTTC
CDR3aa: CASSSGTGYEQYF
abundance: few
d_gene: TRBD1
v_gene: TRBV27
j_gene: TRBJ2-7

CDR3nt: TGTGCCAGCAGCGGAACTAGCGGGAGGGGATACAATGAGCAGTTCTTC
CDR3aa: CASSGTSGRGYNEQFF
abundance: .
d_gene: TRBD2
v_gene: TRBV9
j_gene: TRBJ2-1

CDR3nt: TGTGCCAGCAGTTTATGGACAGAGTACTCCTACGAGCAGTACTTC
CDR3aa: CASSLWTEYSYEQYF
abundance: .
d_gene: .
v_gene: TRBV27
j_gene: TRBJ2-7

CDR3nt: TGTGCCAGCCGAATAGGGACGAGGGGCGAGCAGTACTTC
CDR3aa: CASRIGTRGEQYF
abundance: .
d_gene: .
v_gene: TRBV7-9
j_gene: TRBJ2-7

CDR3nt: TGTGCCAGCAGCTTAAGCCTAGGGGGGGATACGCAGTATTTT
CDR3aa: CASSLSLGGDTQYF
abundance: .
d_gene: .
v_gene: TRBV7-2
j_gene: TRBJ2-3

CDR3nt: TGTGCCAGCTCACCGCAGGGGGCGGTGGGCAATGAGCAGTTCTTC
CDR3aa: CASSPQGAVGNEQFF
abundance: .
d_gene: TRBD1
v_gene: TRBV18
j_gene: TRBJ2-1

CDR3nt: TGTGCCAGCAGTCAGACGGCCAACCCTTACAATGAGCAGTTCTTC
CDR3aa: CASSQTANPYNEQFF
abundance: .
d_gene: .
v_gene: TRBV7-9
j_gene: TRBJ2-1

CDR3nt: TGCGCCAGCAGCCAAATCTCAGGAACCTACAATGAGCAGTTCTTC
CDR3aa: CASSQISGTYNEQFF
abundance: .
d_gene: .
v_gene: TRBV4-3
j_gene: TRBJ2-1

CDR3nt: TGCAGCGGCAGACTAGCGGGAATGAGGCATGAGCGGTTCTTC
CDR3aa: CSGRLAGMRHERFF
abundance: .
d_gene: TRBD2
v_gene: TRBV29-1
j_gene: TRBJ2-1

CDR3nt: TGTGCCAGCAGTCCCTCCGCAGCTCCTAGTCCGGGCTACACCTTC
CDR3aa: CASSPSAAPSPGYTF
abundance: .
d_gene: .
v_gene: TRBV27
j_gene: TRBJ1-2

CDR3nt: TGTGCCAGCAGCTCGCCGGGACAGGTTGCCTCCTACGAGCAGTACTTC
CDR3aa: CASSSPGQVASYEQYF
abundance: once
d_gene: TRBD1
v_gene: TRBV13
j_gene: TRBJ2-7

CDR3nt: TGTGCCAGCGGAACAGGGAACTACGAGCAGTACTTC
CDR3aa: CASGTGNYEQYF
abundance: .
d_gene: .
v_gene: TRBV25-1
j_gene: TRBJ2-7

CDR3nt: TGCGCCAGCAGCCAAGACAGGGACCACACCGGGGAGCTGTTTTTT
CDR3aa: CASSQDRDHTGELFF
abundance: once
d_gene: .
v_gene: TRBV4-3
j_gene: TRBJ2-2

CDR3nt: TGCAGCGGCAGGACAGGGGGCTACGAGCAGTACTTC
CDR3aa: CSGRTGGYEQYF
abundance: .
d_gene: TRBD1
v_gene: TRBV29-1
j_gene: TRBJ2-7

CDR3nt: TGTGCCAGTGACACCGGGACTAGCCGCCACGAGCAGTACTTC
CDR3aa: CASDTGTSRHEQYF
abundance: once
d_gene: TRBD2
v_gene: TRBV19
j_gene: TRBJ2-7

CDR3nt: TGTGCCAGCAGCCCTGGTCGCGGGAACGAGCAGTACTTC
CDR3aa: CASSPGRGNEQYF
abundance: few
d_gene: .
v_gene: TRBV7-8
j_gene: TRBJ2-7